One and the same sample provided the 18 T cell receptor beta chains below, sequenced in a study of shared clonotypes between healthy human individuals. Sequencing used immunoSEQ multiplex PCR; TCRdb keeps in-frame clones, though not all of them. The sample consists of roughly 1,500,000 clones, around 98% of them appearing once. The sample was naive CD4+ T cells sorted from blood. The subset here: CD45RA+ positively selected. The source of these receptors is a man aged 25 to 40 in good health.

This clone was detected only once. The genes are TRBV28 and TRBJ2-7, with TRBD2 matching 8 bases. This CDR3 spans 14 amino acids. Germline trimming cut 8 bases from V and 1 base from J; bases unmatched to any gene: 7. Looked up from germline, CDR1 is MDHEN and CDR2 is SYDVKM. CDR3 DNA sequence: TGTGCCAGCCCCGGGGGGGAGGTGTCCTACGAGCAGTACTTC. Protein product: CASPGGEVSYEQYF.

A single count supports this clone. The chain recombines TRBV19 with TRBJ1-5; D is undetermined. This CDR3 has 18 residues. The germline CDR1 and CDR2 sequences are LNHDA and SQIVND (reference sequence). V lost 2 bases and J 2 bases, leaving 19 bases between the germline ends. Here the CDR3 reads CASSIYGIGITRNQPQHF. CDR3 bases: TGTGCCAGTAGTATATATGGGATTGGGATTACACGCAATCAGCCCCAGCATTTT.

This chain links TRBV29-1 with TRBJ2-7, with D possibly TRBD1 on 5 matching bases. The CDR3 runs to 14 residues. Deletions cut 5 bases from V and 3 bases from J, with 17 bases between. Germline values: CDR1 SQVTM, CDR2 ANQGSEA. CDR3 loop: CSVLPGDSSYEQYF. DNA for the CDR3: TGCAGCGTTCTCCCTGGAGACAGCAGCTACGAGCAGTACTTC.

The genes are TRBV6-1 and TRBJ2-3, with 12 bases aligning to TRBD2. The CDR3 has 19 residues. V lost 4 bases, J lost 2 bases, and 13 bases stayed unmatched. The germline CDR1 and CDR2 sequences are MNHNS and SASEGT. The CDR3 is CASSGPTSGRPLSTDTQYF. The CDR3 region has the DNA TGTGCCAGCAGTGGGCCCACTAGCGGGAGGCCCCTTTCCACAGATACGCAGTATTTT.

The chain recombines TRBV28 with TRBJ2-2; 7 positions match TRBD2. The junction had 10 bases not matched to a gene; V was cut back by 10 bases and J by 5 bases. This CDR3 comprises 14 residues. The germline gives CDR1 MDHEN, CDR2 SYDVKM. The chain's CDR3 is CATRASGQTGELFF. The CDR3 nucleotides are TGTGCCACACGGGCTAGCGGACAAACCGGGGAGCTGTTTTTT.

The chain carries TRBV29-1 and TRBJ2-6; D ambiguous. CDR3 size: 12 residues. CDR1 is SQVTM, CDR2 ANQGSEA, per germline. The chain's CDR3 is CSAGAGANVLTF. The CDR3 DNA reads TGCAGTGCTGGGGCTGGGGCCAACGTCCTGACTTTC.

The chain couples TRBV18 to TRBJ1-1; D gene unclear. The germline CDR1 and CDR2 sequences are KGHSH and LQKENI. Trimming removed 6 bases from V and 2 bases from J, with 16 bases in between. The CDR3 runs to 15 residues. The CDR3 sequence is CASSPPSLLNTEAFF. CDR3 nucleotides: TGTGCCAGCTCCCCCCCTAGCCTGCTTAACACTGAAGCTTTCTTT.

The chain carries TRBV19 and TRBJ2-3; unclear D gene. Germline V gives CDR1 LNHDA, CDR2 SQIVND (reference sequence). The CDR3 is 12 amino acids. Trimming removed 4 bases at V and 1 base at J, with 3 bases between. The CDR3 DNA sequence: TGTGCCAGTAGTAAGGGCACAGATACGCAGTATTTT. Its translation: CASSKGTDTQYF.

This sequence joins TRBV6-1 and TRBJ2-3; D tentatively reads TRBD1 or TRBD2 (5 bases each). The CDR3 is 13 amino acids. CDR1 and CDR2 from the germline V gene are MNHNS and SASEGT. V lost 6 bases and J lost 0, with 7 bases in between. CDR3: CASSWGSTDTQYF. The CDR3 nucleotides are TGTGCCAGCAGCTGGGGGAGCACAGATACGCAGTATTTT.

This chain connects TRBV5-4 to TRBJ1-6; possibly TRBD1 for D (5 bases). Trimming pared 0 bases from V and 10 bases from J, leaving 20 bases between. This CDR3 spans 17 amino acids. Germline V gene data show CDR1 as SGHNT and CDR2 as YYREEE (reference sequence). The CDR3 nucleotides are TGTGCCAGCAGCTTGGTCCCCTCAGGGCTAGTCGGATCACCCCTCCACTTT. This sequence encodes CASSLVPSGLVGSPLHF.

The chain recombines TRBV19 with TRBJ2-3, with 10 bases matching TRBD2. The CDR3 runs to 20 residues. The V gene end was trimmed by 1 base and the J gene end by 5 bases; junction bases not matched to a gene: 18. CDR1 is LNHDA and CDR2 is SQIVND in the germline V gene (reference sequence). The CDR3 sequence is CASSIGTSGFTIPAGDTQYF. CDR3 DNA: TGTGCCAGTAGTATAGGGACTAGCGGATTTACCATACCTGCCGGAGATACGCAGTATTTT.

The CDR3 DNA reads as TGTGCCAGCAGTTTACAGCGGGGAGATACGCAGTATTTT. Translating gives CASSLQRGDTQYF. This sequence joins TRBV28 and TRBJ2-3; 7 positions match TRBD2. Losses at the gene ends were 2 bases for V and 5 bases for J; bases not matched to a gene: 1. This CDR3 is 13 amino acids long. The germline CDR1 and CDR2 sequences are MDHEN and SYDVKM.

The V gene is TRBV7-9, the J gene TRBJ2-1; TRBD1 is a possible D gene (5 bases). The V end was cut by 4 bases, the J end by 6 bases, with 10 bases between. This CDR3 spans 13 amino acids. Germline lookup yields CDR1 SEHNR and CDR2 FQNEAQ (reference sequence). The CDR3 DNA is TGTGCCAGCAGCTCATACAGGTTCAATGAGCAGTTCTTC. Translated: CASSSYRFNEQFF.

Note on this clone: This CDR3 is also generated by other DNA sequences in the sample. This chain uses TRBV5-1 with TRBJ2-2; D unresolved. The CDR3 runs 11 residues. V was shortened by 5 bases and J by 8 bases, with 7 bases between the two germline ends. Germline V gene data show CDR1 as SGHRS and CDR2 as YFSETQ. The CDR3 nucleotides read TGCGCCAGCAGGGTAACTGGGGAGCTGTTTTTT. This translates into CASRVTGELFF.

The chain employs TRBV9 and TRBJ1-2; maybe TRBD1 (5 bases). The germline V gene encodes CDR1 SGDLS and CDR2 YYNGEE. This CDR3 comprises 14 residues. V was pared by 4 bases and J by 0 bases, with 10 bases between. Here the CDR3 reads CASSLGTANYGYTF. The CDR3, as DNA: TGTGCCAGCAGCTTAGGGACGGCTAACTATGGCTACACCTTC.

This chain uses TRBV5-1 with TRBJ2-5; 9 bases are shared with TRBD1. This CDR3 is built from 14 residues. Germline V lookup: CDR1 SGHRS, CDR2 YFSETQ. V dropped 3 bases and J dropped 5; count of bases not matched to a gene: 5. As DNA, the CDR3 is TGCGCCAGCAGCTCCGGACAGGGGTTGGAGACCCAGTACTTC. This encodes CASSSGQGLETQYF. The whole variable domain, remainder taken from reference TRBV5-1 and TRBJ2-5, is KAGVTQTPRYLIKTRGQQVTLSCSPISGHRSVSWYQQTPGQGLQFLFEYFSETQRNKGNFPGRFSGRQFSNSRSEMNVSTLELGDSALYLCASSSGQGLETQYFGPGTRLLVL.

The rearrangement joins TRBV6-5 to TRBJ1-4; a possible D gene is TRBD1 (6 bases). The CDR3 is made up of 15 amino acids. Trimming pared 8 bases from V and 0 bases from J, leaving 13 bases between. CDR1 and CDR2 from the germline V gene are MNHEY and SVGAGI. The CDR3 DNA sequence: TGTGCCAGCGGAGAACAGGGAGCAACTAATGAAAAACTGTTTTTT. This encodes CASGEQGATNEKLFF.

This chain links TRBV7-6 with TRBJ2-4, with D perhaps matching TRBD1 (6 bases). Germline-derived CDR1 and CDR2 are SGHVS and FNYEAQ. The CDR3 spans 17 residues. V shed 1 base and J shed 3 bases, with 16 bases lying between them. The CDR3 DNA is TGTGCCAGCAGCTTAGATCCCCCGGACAGCTACAAAAACATTCAGTACTTC. This gives the protein CASSLDPPDSYKNIQYF.